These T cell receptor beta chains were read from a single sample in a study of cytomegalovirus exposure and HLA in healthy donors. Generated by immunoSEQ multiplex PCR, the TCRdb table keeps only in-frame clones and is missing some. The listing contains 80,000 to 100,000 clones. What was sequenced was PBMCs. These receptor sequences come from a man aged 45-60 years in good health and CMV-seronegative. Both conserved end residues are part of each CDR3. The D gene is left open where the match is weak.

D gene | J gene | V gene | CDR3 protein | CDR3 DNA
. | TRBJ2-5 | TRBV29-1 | CSVEGLQETQYF | TGCAGCGTTGAAGGTCTACAAGAGACCCAGTACTTC
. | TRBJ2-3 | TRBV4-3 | CASSLRERSFTDTQYF | TGCGCCAGCAGCCTTCGGGAGCGGTCCTTCACAGATACGCAGTATTTT
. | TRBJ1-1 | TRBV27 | CASSLTGVGVGTEAFF | TGTGCCAGCAGTTTAACGGGGGTGGGGGTCGGCACTGAAGCTTTCTTT
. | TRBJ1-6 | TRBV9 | CASSPQSTTYNSPLHF | TGTGCCAGCAGCCCGCAGTCGACAACCTATAATTCACCCCTCCACTTT
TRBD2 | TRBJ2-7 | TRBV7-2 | CASSQGAGVYEQYF | TGTGCCAGCAGCCAAGGAGCGGGGGTGTACGAGCAGTACTTC
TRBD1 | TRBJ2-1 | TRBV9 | CASSRGTGLHNEQFF | TGTGCCAGCAGCCGAGGGACAGGACTCCACAATGAGCAGTTCTTC
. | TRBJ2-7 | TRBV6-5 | CASSSPGLPLPYEQYF | TGTGCCAGCAGTTCTCCAGGACTACCTTTACCCTACGAGCAGTACTTC
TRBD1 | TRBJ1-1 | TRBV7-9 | CASILGQANTEAFF | TGTGCCAGCATCCTCGGACAGGCGAACACTGAAGCTTTCTTT
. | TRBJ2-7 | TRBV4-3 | CASSQDLAGREQYF | TGCGCCAGCAGCCAAGATCTGGCAGGGCGGGAGCAGTACTTC
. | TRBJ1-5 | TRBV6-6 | CASRPDRNSNQPQHF | TGTGCCAGCAGACCCGACAGAAATAGCAATCAGCCCCAGCATTTT
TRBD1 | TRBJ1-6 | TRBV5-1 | CASSPTTGGGNSPLHF | TGCGCCAGCAGCCCTACCACAGGGGGCGGTAATTCACCCCTCCACTTT
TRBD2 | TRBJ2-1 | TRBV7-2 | CASSPRVAGDNEQFF | TGTGCCAGCAGCCCCCGGGTAGCGGGGGACAATGAGCAGTTCTTC
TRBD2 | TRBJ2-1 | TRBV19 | CASSQRGYNEQFF | TGTGCCAGTAGCCAGCGGGGCTACAATGAGCAGTTCTTC
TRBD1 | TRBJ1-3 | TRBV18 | CASSPDRGLGNTIYF | TGTGCCAGCTCCCCGGACAGGGGGCTTGGAAACACCATATATTTT
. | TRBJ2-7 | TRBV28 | CASSLLQGSYEQYF | TGTGCCAGCAGTCTCTTACAGGGCTCCTACGAGCAGTACTTC
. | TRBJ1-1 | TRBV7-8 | CASSYGVLEAFF | TGTGCCAGCAGCTACGGGGTTCTTGAAGCTTTCTTT
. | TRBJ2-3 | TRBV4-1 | CASSLLLGGGVDTQYF | TGCGCCAGCAGCCTACTATTGGGGGGTGGTGTAGATACGCAGTATTTT
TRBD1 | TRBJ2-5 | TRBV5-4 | CASSLAGTGWETQYF | TGTGCCAGCAGCTTGGCTGGGACAGGGTGGGAGACCCAGTACTTC
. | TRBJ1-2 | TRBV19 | CASTRARETYNYGYTF | TGTGCCAGTACCCGAGCGCGGGAGACTTATAACTATGGCTACACCTTC
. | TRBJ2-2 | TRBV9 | CASSVAGTNTGELFF | TGTGCCAGCAGCGTCGCAGGGACAAACACCGGGGAGCTGTTTTTT
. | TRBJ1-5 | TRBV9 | CASIVGRGDSNQPQHF | TGTGCCAGCATTGTGGGGCGCGGTGATAGCAATCAGCCCCAGCATTTT
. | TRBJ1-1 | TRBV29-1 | CSVSGGRGTEAFF | TGCAGCGTTTCGGGAGGGCGAGGCACTGAAGCTTTCTTT
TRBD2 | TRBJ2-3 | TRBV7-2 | CASSSLAGGSTDTQYF | TGTGCCAGCAGCTCACTAGCGGGGGGGTCCACAGATACGCAGTATTTT
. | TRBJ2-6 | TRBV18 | CASSIRAGTSGANVLTF | TGTGCCAGCTCGATTCGGGCGGGAACATCTGGGGCCAACGTCCTGACTTTC
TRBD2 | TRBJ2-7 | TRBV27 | CASQERGITSYEQYF | TGTGCCAGCCAGGAGCGGGGGATTACCTCCTACGAGCAGTACTTC
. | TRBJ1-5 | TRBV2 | CASSLDRSHTGPQHF | TGTGCCAGCAGCCTGGACAGATCCCACACTGGGCCCCAGCATTTT
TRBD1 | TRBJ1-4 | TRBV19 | CASTTWGTVSEKLFF | TGTGCCAGTACCACTTGGGGGACAGTGAGTGAAAAACTGTTTTTT
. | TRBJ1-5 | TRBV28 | CASSSRQPYSNQPQHF | TGTGCCAGCAGTTCACGACAGCCTTATAGCAATCAGCCCCAGCATTTT
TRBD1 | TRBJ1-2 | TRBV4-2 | CASNSRDRVMGYTF | TGTGCCAGCAACTCCCGGGACAGGGTGATGGGCTACACCTTC
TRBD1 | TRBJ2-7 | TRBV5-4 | CASSKGTGYYEQYF | TGTGCCAGCAGCAAAGGGACAGGGTACTACGAGCAGTACTTC
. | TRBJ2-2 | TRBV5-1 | CASSLAGGSNTGELFF | TGCGCCAGCAGCTTGGCTGGGGGGTCGAACACCGGGGAGCTGTTTTTT
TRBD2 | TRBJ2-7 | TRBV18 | CASSPPGLAGGYEQYF | TGTGCCAGCTCACCACCTGGCCTAGCGGGGGGTTACGAGCAGTACTTC
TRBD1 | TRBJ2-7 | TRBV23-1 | CASSPRQGAAYEQYF | TGCGCCAGCAGTCCTAGACAGGGGGCTGCCTACGAGCAGTACTTC
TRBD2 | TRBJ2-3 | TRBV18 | CASSPGLAADTQYF | TGTGCCAGCTCACCGGGACTAGCAGCAGATACGCAGTATTTT
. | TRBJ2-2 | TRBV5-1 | CASSLGAGNTGELFF | TGCGCCAGCAGCTTGGGGGCAGGGAACACCGGGGAGCTGTTTTTT
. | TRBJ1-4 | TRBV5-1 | CASSPRDGRTNEKLFF | TGCGCCAGCAGCCCCCGGGACGGGAGAACTAATGAAAAACTGTTTTTT
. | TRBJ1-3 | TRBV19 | CASSIVSTGNTIYF | TGTGCCAGTAGTATAGTCTCTACTGGAAACACCATATATTTT
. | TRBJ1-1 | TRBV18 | CASSPPSIATNTEAFF | TGTGCCAGCTCACCACCCTCCATCGCTACGAACACTGAAGCTTTCTTT
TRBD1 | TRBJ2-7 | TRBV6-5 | CASSYSRQGSYEQYF | TGTGCCAGCAGTTACTCGAGACAGGGGTCCTACGAGCAGTACTTC
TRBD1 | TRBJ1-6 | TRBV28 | CASRLGKQGDSPLHF | TGTGCCAGCAGACTGGGAAAACAGGGGGATTCACCCCTCCACTTT
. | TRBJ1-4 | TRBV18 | CASSQDTGMIAGKLFF | TGTGCCAGCTCACAGGACACAGGGATGATAGCTGGAAAACTGTTTTTT
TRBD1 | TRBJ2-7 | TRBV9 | CASSVSGQVSYEQYF | TGTGCCAGCAGCGTCTCGGGACAGGTCTCCTACGAGCAGTACTTC
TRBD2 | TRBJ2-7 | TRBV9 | CASSVGAGDGGRYEQYF | TGTGCCAGCAGCGTAGGGGCGGGGGATGGGGGTCGCTACGAGCAGTACTTC
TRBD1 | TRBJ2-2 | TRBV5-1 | CASSLSGQGTGELFF | TGCGCCAGCAGCTTATCCGGACAGGGCACCGGGGAGCTGTTTTTT
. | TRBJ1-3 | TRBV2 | CASSDQEGGNTIYF | TGTGCCAGCAGTGACCAGGAGGGGGGAAACACCATATATTTT
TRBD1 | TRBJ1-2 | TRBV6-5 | CASSYSGRGHGYTF | TGTGCCAGCAGTTACTCGGGCAGGGGGCATGGCTACACCTTC
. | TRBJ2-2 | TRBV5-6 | CASSLPLRLNTGELFF | TGTGCCAGCAGCTTACCCCTTAGACTTAACACCGGGGAGCTGTTTTTT